Below, 17 T cell receptor beta chains from the same sample are listed, as sequenced in a study of beta chain features in type 1 diabetes. The investigators reverse transcribed all of the isolated RNA, so they sequenced expressed TCRB transcripts. Produced via immunoSEQ multiplex PCR; TCRdb's table is partial and in-frame only. In the table there are 900,000 or so clones, 15% to 20% of which are singletons. Sequences were obtained from naive CD4+ T cells from blood. The receptors were gathered from a young woman in good health.

The chain uses TRBV4-2 and TRBJ1-1; D remains unclear. CDR1 LGHNA and CDR2 YNFKEQ come from the germline V gene. Trimming took off 0 bases at V and 7 bases at J, with 3 bases between the two ends. This CDR3 has 11 amino acids. The CDR3 spells CASSQDHEAFF. CDR3 in DNA: TGTGCCAGCAGCCAAGATCATGAAGCTTTCTTT.

This sequence joins TRBV5-6 and TRBJ1-1, with 7 bases that match TRBD1. The CDR3 spans 14 residues. After removal of 1 base from V and 7 bases from J, the junction contained 7 bases not matched to a gene. Germline CDR1 is SGHDT and CDR2 is YYEEEE. DNA of the CDR3: TGTGCCAGCAGCTTGAGACAGGGTAACTATGAAGCTTTCTTT. Translated: CASSLRQGNYEAFF.

The chain joins TRBV27 to TRBJ2-5, with TRBD1 matching over 7 bases. CDR1 and CDR2 from the germline V gene are MNHEY and SMNVEV (reference sequence). The CDR3 covers 15 residues. J gave up 5 bases and V 5 bases, and 11 bases lay outside the gene matches. The CDR3 sequence: CASSIRQGGWETQYF. The CDR3, as DNA: TGTGCCAGCAGTATACGACAGGGTGGTTGGGAGACCCAGTACTTC.

V is TRBV7-9 and J is TRBJ2-1; no reliable D call. Trimming shortened V by 5 bases and J by 8 bases, and 7 bases separated the two germline ends. The CDR3 covers 11 residues. In germline, CDR1 is SEHNR, CDR2 FQNEAQ (reference sequence). The CDR3 spells CASSRFYEQFF. CDR3 bases: TGTGCCAGCAGCCGATTTTATGAGCAGTTCTTC.

The J gene is TRBJ1-1, the V gene TRBV25-1; no definite D call. Germline V gene sequence: CDR1 MGHDK, CDR2 SYGVNS. Trimming removed 2 bases at V and 1 base at J, with 8 bases between. The CDR3 runs to 14 residues. The CDR3 nucleotides are TGTGCCAGCAGTGAAGTTTGGGGGAACACTGAAGCTTTCTTT. It codes for CASSEVWGNTEAFF.

There are a few counts of this clone. The gene calls are TRBV7-2 and TRBJ1-1; D gene unclear. The CDR3 sequence is 13 residues long. CDR1 SGHTA and CDR2 FQGNSA come from the germline V gene. V lost 5 bases and J 6 bases, leaving 13 bases between the germline ends. Written as DNA, the CDR3 is TGTGCCAGCAGCCCGAACCGGCGGGCTGAAGCTTTCTTT. Encoded protein: CASSPNRRAEAFF.

The chain joins TRBV5-1 to TRBJ1-1; perhaps TRBD1 as D (5 bases). Germline V gene data show CDR1 as SGHRS and CDR2 as YFSETQ. This CDR3 comprises 14 residues. Trimming took 0 bases from V and 4 from J, leaving 10 bases between them. The DNA of the CDR3 is TGCGCCAGCAGCTTGGATGGGGGACCCACTGAAGCTTTCTTT. Residues: CASSLDGGPTEAFF.

The CDR3 spells CASSLGVGGEQYF. The CDR3 coding sequence is TGTGCCAGCAGCTTAGGTGTTGGGGGCGAGCAGTACTTC. The chain uses TRBV7-9 and TRBJ2-7, with D perhaps assigned TRBD1 or TRBD2 (5 bases each). CDR1 is SEHNR, CDR2 FQNEAQ, per germline (reference sequence). CDR3 size: 13 residues. V lost 1 base to trimming and J lost 6 bases, with 10 bases between them.

In its sample, this clone was seen a few times. The V gene is TRBV7-9, the J gene TRBJ2-1; TRBD2 agrees at 10 bases. The CDR3 has 16 residues. Germline trimming cut 0 bases from V and 3 bases from J; bases unmatched to any gene: 2. Germline values: CDR1 SEHNR, CDR2 FQNEAQ (reference sequence). CDR3 loop: CASSLALAGYYNEQFF. The CDR3 region has the DNA TGTGCCAGCAGCTTAGCACTAGCGGGATACTACAATGAGCAGTTCTTC.

The V call is TRBV5-1, the J call TRBJ1-4, with 10 positions matching TRBD1. Unmatched junction bases numbered 6, after V lost 5 bases and J lost 8 bases. CDR3 length: 14 residues. Germline CDR1 and CDR2: SGHRS and YFSETQ. CDR3 loop: CASRSGTGVEKLFF. The CDR3 nucleotides are TGCGCCAGCAGGTCCGGGACAGGGGTCGAAAAACTGTTTTTT.

This clone was seen a handful of times. The gene calls are TRBV19 and TRBJ1-5, with no clear D. The CDR3 is 13 amino acids. The germline V gene has CDR1 LNHDA and CDR2 SQIVND (reference sequence). V was clipped by 3 bases and J by 5 bases, with 8 bases between them. CDR3 amino acids: CASSMGLDQPQHF. CDR3 DNA sequence: TGTGCCAGTAGTATGGGTCTGGATCAGCCCCAGCATTTT.

The V and J genes are TRBV15 and TRBJ2-3; D is perhaps TRBD1 or TRBD2 (5 bases each). Per the germline V gene, CDR1 is LNHNV and CDR2 is YYDKDF (reference sequence). Trimming cost V 0 bases and J 1 base, with 14 bases left between them. The CDR3 spans 17 residues. The CDR3 spells CATSRDRAGARTDTQYF. CDR3 nucleotides: TGTGCCACCAGCAGAGACCGGGCCGGGGCTCGCACAGATACGCAGTATTTT.

J is TRBJ1-4 and V is TRBV6-5, with D perhaps TRBD1 (6 bases). Deletions cut 4 bases from V and 10 bases from J, with 16 bases between. CDR1 is MNHEY and CDR2 is SVGAGI in the germline V gene. The CDR3 loop spans 14 amino acids. This CDR3 is CASSFGQLQGKLFF. As DNA, the CDR3 is TGTGCCAGCAGTTTTGGACAGTTACAGGGAAAACTGTTTTTT.

The V call is TRBV5-1, the J call TRBJ2-1, with 7 bases lining up with TRBD2. The J segment lost 3 bases and the V segment lost 4 bases, leaving 7 bases of the junction unmatched. CDR3 length: 15 amino acids. Germline CDR1 and CDR2: SGHRS and YFSETQ. CDR3 nucleotides: TGCGCCAGCAGCCATTCTGCTAGCGGCTACAATGAGCAGTTCTTC. It is translated as CASSHSASGYNEQFF. The variable domain in full, completed from reference TRBV5-1 and TRBJ2-1, reads KAGVTQTPRYLIKTRGQQVTLSCSPISGHRSVSWYQQTPGQGLQFLFEYFSETQRNKGNFPGRFSGRQFSNSRSEMNVSTLELGDSALYLCASSHSASGYNEQFFGPGTRLTVL.

The chain links TRBV6-5 to TRBJ2-7, with D possibly being TRBD1 or TRBD2 (5 bases each). With 6 bases removed from V and 2 bases from J, the gap between germline ends came to 14 bases. The CDR3 length is 14 residues. The germline gives CDR1 MNHEY, CDR2 SVGAGI. The DNA of the CDR3 is TGTGCCAGCAGCCGGGGCAGGGCGACCTACGAGCAGTACTTC. Amino acids: CASSRGRATYEQYF.

Only a few counts were recorded for this clone. This sequence joins TRBV10-3 and TRBJ2-4, with D tentatively TRBD1 or TRBD2 (5 bases each). Germline CDR1 reads ENHRY; CDR2 reads SYGVKD. Trimming stripped 0 bases from V and 6 bases from J, with 12 bases between. This CDR3 region has 15 residues. The chain's CDR3 is CAISESGSGGNIQYF. The CDR3 region has the DNA TGTGCCATCAGTGAGTCGGGCAGTGGGGGAAACATTCAGTACTTC.

This clone was found a few times. The chain uses TRBV5-1 and TRBJ2-1, with D possibly matching TRBD1 (6 bases). The CDR3 spans 14 residues. V lost 3 bases, J lost 5 bases, and 12 bases lay in between. CDR1 and CDR2 from the germline V gene are SGHRS and YFSETQ. CDR3 sequence reads: CASSSGQSNNEQFF. The CDR3 DNA is TGCGCCAGCAGCTCAGGACAGAGCAACAATGAGCAGTTCTTC.